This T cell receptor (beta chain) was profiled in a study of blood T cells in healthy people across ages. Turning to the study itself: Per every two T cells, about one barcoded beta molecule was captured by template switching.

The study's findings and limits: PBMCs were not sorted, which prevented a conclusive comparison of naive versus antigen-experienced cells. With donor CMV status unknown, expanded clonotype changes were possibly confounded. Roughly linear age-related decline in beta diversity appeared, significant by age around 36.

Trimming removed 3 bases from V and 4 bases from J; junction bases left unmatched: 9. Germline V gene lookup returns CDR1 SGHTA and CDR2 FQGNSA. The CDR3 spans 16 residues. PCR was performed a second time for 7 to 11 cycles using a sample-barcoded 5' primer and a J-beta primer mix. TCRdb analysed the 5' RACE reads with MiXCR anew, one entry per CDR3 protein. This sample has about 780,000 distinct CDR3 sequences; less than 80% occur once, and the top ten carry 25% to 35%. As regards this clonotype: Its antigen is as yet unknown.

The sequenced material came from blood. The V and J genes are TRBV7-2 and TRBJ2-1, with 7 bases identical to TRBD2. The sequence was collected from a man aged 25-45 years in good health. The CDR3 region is CASSLGGTLTYNEQFF. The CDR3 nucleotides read TGTGCCAGCAGCTTGGGGGGGACCTTAACTTACAATGAGCAGTTCTTC.